The T cell receptor beta chain under discussion was sequenced for a study of vaccination and CD4 T cells after COVID-19. The study's findings and limits: The median SARS-CoV-2-reactive clonotype number increased from around 21 to 38, without statistical significance.

As to treatment: roughly 11-day PBMC culture with coronavirus spike peptide pools or control peptides (ViraFEST assay). Collection of the unexposed donor's CD4+ T cells took place before the COVID-19 pandemic (2011-2018). ViraFEST used peptide pools to expand antigen-specific T cells before TCR sequencing. It was with roughly 10 IU/ml IL-2 and roughly 9.1 ug/ml peptide pools that 2 million to 2.5 million PBMCs per well were cultured. As for this clonotype: Antigen: not known.

The Oncomine TCR Beta short-read assay was applied to DNA of cultured CD4+ T cells. From the PCR reads, TCRdb called clonotypes with MiXCR, one entry per CDR3 protein. The data contain about 7,400 distinct CDR3 sequences, 35% to 40% of them singletons. The CDR3 totals 15 residues. The rearrangement joins TRBV21-1 to TRBJ1-1. TRBV21-1 is listed as a pseudogene. This TCR was recovered from a human donor in good health. The sequenced sample consisted of CD4+ T cells from blood, cultured in vitro. CDR3 sequence (DNA): TGTGCCAGCAGCAAAGGAGAAAACCTCTCCACTGAAGCTTTCTTT. Amino acid sequence: CASSKGENLSTEAFF.